Listed here are 10 T cell receptor beta chains from one sample, sequenced in a study of cytomegalovirus exposure and HLA in healthy donors (dated by TCRdb to 2016 to 2017). Library method: the immunoSEQ multiplex PCR assay. For the multiplex PCR, a mixture combining 60 forward primers for TCR Vbeta segments and 13 reverse primers for TCR Jbeta segments was used. TCRdb carries this immuneACCESS record with in-frame sequences only. Its versions omit some clonotypes, under half of them owing to an unresolved V gene in the studies checked, with the rest unexplained. This sample comprises some 180,000 clones, 77% of them detected only once. Jointly, the top ten make up about 4% of the sample. The sample was PBMCs. These receptors were collected from a woman aged 60-75 years in good health and CMV-seropositive.

V usage is TRBV27 and J usage is TRBJ2-3; TRBD1 is a possible D gene (5 bases). The CDR3 is made up of 15 amino acids. Germline CDR1 and CDR2: MNHEY and SMNVEV (reference sequence). The V end lost 0 bases, the J end lost 4 bases, and 11 bases lay between the germline ends. The CDR3 nucleotides read TGTGCCAGCAGTTTATCCCAGGGAATCTCAGATACGCAGTATTTT. It is translated as CASSLSQGISDTQYF.

J is TRBJ2-1 and V is TRBV28; 8 positions agree with TRBD1. This CDR3 is 15 amino acids long. V lost 7 bases and J lost 7; bases outside the gene matches: 12. Germline loops: CDR1 MDHEN, CDR2 SYDVKM. CDR3 sequence reads: CASTPATGEVNEQFF. CDR3 nucleotides: TGTGCCAGCACCCCCGCGACAGGGGAAGTGAATGAGCAGTTCTTC.

The rearrangement links TRBV4-3 to TRBJ2-3; 10 bases are a match to TRBD2. Germline V gene lookup returns CDR1 LGHNA and CDR2 YSLEER. Losses at the gene ends were 3 bases for V and 5 bases for J; bases not matched to a gene: 8. The CDR3 has 16 amino acids. CDR3 protein: CASSQIAGGSGDTQYF. CDR3 nucleotides: TGCGCCAGCAGCCAGATAGCGGGGGGCAGTGGAGATACGCAGTATTTT.

The chain carries TRBV2 and TRBJ1-5; 7 bases agree with TRBD1. Per germline, CDR1 SNHLY and CDR2 FYNNEI. The CDR3 spans 14 residues. The J segment lost 5 bases and the V segment lost 8 bases, leaving 9 bases of the junction unmatched. The CDR3 DNA reads as TGTGCCAGCCAAACGACAGGGAGTGATCAGCCCCAGCATTTT. This codes for CASQTTGSDQPQHF.

The chain carries TRBV28 and TRBJ1-5; no clear D gene. The ends were cut back, 5 bases at V and 9 bases at J, with 17 bases in the middle. Germline values: CDR1 MDHEN, CDR2 SYDVKM. The CDR3 is 14 residues long. Here the CDR3 reads CASSPALGIAPQHF. The CDR3 coding sequence is TGTGCCAGCAGTCCCGCTTTAGGAATAGCGCCCCAGCATTTT.

Only a few counts were recorded for this clone. V gene TRBV28 combines with J gene TRBJ2-7; D might be TRBD1 (5 bases). The CDR3 sequence is 13 residues long. Germline V gene data show CDR1 as MDHEN and CDR2 as SYDVKM. Trimming removed 8 bases at V and 4 bases at J, with 15 bases between. The CDR3 protein is CASQTSGIYEQYF. The CDR3, as DNA: TGTGCCAGCCAGACGTCAGGGATATACGAGCAGTACTTC.

The genes are TRBV29-1 and TRBJ1-5; 7 bases align to TRBD1. The CDR3 runs to 12 residues. Per the germline V gene, CDR1 is SQVTM and CDR2 is ANQGSEA. Trimming at V came to 8 bases and at J to 5 bases, leaving 6 bases not matched to a gene. The chain's CDR3 is CSIRQGDQPQHF. The DNA of the CDR3 is TGCAGCATTCGACAGGGAGATCAGCCCCAGCATTTT.

The chain has TRBV7-2 and TRBJ2-3; TRBD1 matches at 9 bases. This CDR3 spans 15 amino acids. V was clipped by 5 bases and J by 0 bases; unmatched bases: 3. Germline lookup yields CDR1 SGHTA and CDR2 FQGNSA. The CDR3 DNA follows: TGTGCCAGCAGCCTTGGACAGGGGAGCACAGATACGCAGTATTTT. It yields the protein CASSLGQGSTDTQYF.

This clone was seen only once. This chain connects TRBV19 to TRBJ1-2; 8 nucleotides match TRBD1. The J segment lost 4 bases and the V segment lost 9 bases, leaving 13 bases of the junction unmatched. Germline assignment: CDR1 LNHDA and CDR2 SQIVND (reference sequence). The CDR3 contains 15 residues. The CDR3 here is CASRNGAGGIYGYTF. The CDR3 region has the DNA TGTGCCAGCCGCAATGGGGCAGGGGGCATCTATGGCTACACCTTC.

The chain links TRBV2 to TRBJ1-5; possible D gene TRBD1, 5 bases. V was shortened by 6 bases and J by 9 bases, with 15 bases between the two germline ends. Germline V gene lookup returns CDR1 SNHLY and CDR2 FYNNEI. The length of the CDR3 is 13 residues. The CDR3 here is CASRERGPGPQHF. The CDR3 coding sequence is TGTGCCAGCAGGGAGCGGGGCCCGGGGCCCCAGCATTTT.